What follows are 24 T cell receptor beta chains derived from one specimen sequenced in a study of blood T cells in healthy people across ages. The second PCR ran roughly 6 to 12 cycles with a sample-barcoded 5' primer and J-beta primers. MiXCR was run by TCRdb on the 5' RACE reads, yielding one entry per CDR3 protein. The table has just over 1 million distinct CDR3 sequences, 45% seen once. The sequencing input was blood. The receptor source for this set is a woman in her sixties or seventies in good health.

The chain combines TRBV12-3 or TRBV12-4 with TRBJ2-7; weak D call: TRBD1 (6 bases). This CDR3 has 13 amino acids. Trimming stripped 5 bases from V and 2 bases from J, with 10 bases between. CDR3 protein: CASSAGQPYEQYF. As DNA, the CDR3 is TGTGCCAGCAGTGCCGGACAGCCCTACGAGCAGTACTTC.

This clonotype was detected only a few times. The chain employs TRBV27 and TRBJ2-7; possibly TRBD2 for D (5 bases). Trimming stripped 5 bases from V and 4 bases from J, with 12 bases between. Looked up from germline, CDR1 is MNHEY and CDR2 is SMNVEV (reference sequence). The CDR3 loop spans 13 amino acids. CDR3 region: CASSPHPGYEQYF. The CDR3 region has the DNA TGTGCCAGCAGTCCACACCCGGGGTACGAGCAGTACTTC.

The chain combines TRBV18 with TRBJ1-2; 8 bases are shared with TRBD1. The CDR3 sequence is 16 residues long. The trim removed 5 bases at V and 4 bases at J, leaving 12 bases unmatched. The V gene's germline CDR1 is KGHSH and CDR2 LQKENI. CDR3 in amino acids: CASSEQAGQAPYGYTF. CDR3 DNA: TGTGCCAGCTCAGAGCAGGCGGGACAGGCGCCCTATGGCTACACCTTC.

The rearrangement joins TRBV4-3 to TRBJ1-1; the D gene is possibly TRBD1 (5 bases). V was trimmed by 0 bases and J by 3 bases, leaving 20 bases between them. CDR1 is LGHNA and CDR2 is YSLEER in the germline V gene. The CDR3 has 18 residues. The CDR3 DNA follows: TGCGCCAGCAGCCAAGATGTTCCAGCACCTAGGGGACACACTGAAGCTTTCTTT. This gives the protein CASSQDVPAPRGHTEAFF.

V usage is TRBV3-1 and J usage is TRBJ2-5, with TRBD2 matching over 8 bases. In germline, CDR1 is LGHDT, CDR2 YNNKEL (reference sequence). The CDR3 is 17 amino acids. V was pared by 1 base and J by 0 bases, with 7 bases of the junction left unmatched. In DNA, the CDR3 is TGTGCCAGCAGCCAAGTCTTAGCGGGAAGGCACCAAGAGACCCAGTACTTC. It translates to CASSQVLAGRHQETQYF.

This clonotype occurred a few times. The chain employs TRBV27 and TRBJ2-7; weak D call: TRBD2 (6 bases). CDR1 and CDR2 (germline): MNHEY, SMNVEV (reference sequence). The CDR3 has 15 amino acids. The V gene lost 6 bases and the J gene lost 0 bases, with 15 bases spanning the gap. CDR3 coding DNA: TGTGCCAGCAGCGACACGGGAGACCTCTCCTACGAGCAGTACTTC. It codes for CASSDTGDLSYEQYF.

The V and J genes are TRBV9 and TRBJ1-1; D uncertain. The CDR3 runs to 8 residues. V shed 4 bases and J shed 11 bases, with 3 bases lying between them. Looked up from germline, CDR1 is SGDLS and CDR2 is YYNGEE. The CDR3 loop reads CASSPAFF. DNA of the CDR3: TGTGCCAGCAGCCCTGCTTTCTTT.

The chain combines TRBV15 with TRBJ1-5, with unresolved D. The germline CDR1 and CDR2 sequences are LNHNV and YYDKDF (reference sequence). The CDR3 runs to 15 residues. The germline V and J ends were trimmed by 5 bases and 0 bases, with 11 bases remaining between them. CDR3 region: CATSSTTYSNQPQHF. As DNA, the CDR3 is TGTGCCACCAGCTCGACAACCTATAGCAATCAGCCCCAGCATTTT.

Only a few counts were recorded for this clonotype. The rearrangement links TRBV25-1 to TRBJ1-2; no clear D gene. V was cut by 5 bases and J by 4 bases, with 5 bases left in between. CDR3 length equals 11 residues. Germline values: CDR1 MGHDK, CDR2 SYGVNS. Written as DNA, the CDR3 is TGTGCCAGCAGTTACATCTATGGCTACACCTTC. This translates into CASSYIYGYTF.

The CDR3 sequence is CASSFAGGPQYF. DNA of the CDR3: TGTGCCAGCAGTTTTGCGGGAGGGCCGCAGTACTTC. The rearrangement joins TRBV12-3 or TRBV12-4 to TRBJ2-7; 9 bases line up with TRBD2. This CDR3 region has 12 residues. The V gene end was trimmed by 3 bases and the J gene end by 9 bases; junction bases not matched to a gene: 3.

This clonotype was seen a few times. The CDR3 here is CASTSVGESYEQYF. The CDR3 bases are TGTGCCAGCACCTCCGTGGGGGAGTCCTACGAGCAGTACTTC. J is TRBJ2-7 and V is TRBV28; D tentatively fits TRBD1 or TRBD2 (5 bases each). Trimming left V 7 bases short and J 1 base short, with 14 bases between. Germline V CDR1 and CDR2: MDHEN, SYDVKM. The CDR3 sequence is 14 residues long.

V is TRBV20-1 and J is TRBJ2-7, with TRBD2 matching over 9 bases. The CDR3 sequence is 15 residues long. Per the germline V gene, CDR1 is DFQATT and CDR2 is SNEGSKA (reference sequence). J lost 0 bases, V lost 5 bases, and 8 bases had no gene match. CDR3 in DNA: TGCAGTGCTCTAAGACTAGCGGACAGCTCCTACGAGCAGTACTTC. As protein: CSALRLADSSYEQYF.

This clonotype was seen a handful of times. The V call is TRBV15, the J call TRBJ2-7, with 8 bases fitting TRBD2. Germline CDR1 is LNHNV and CDR2 is YYDKDF (reference sequence). This CDR3 is built from 16 residues. V gave up 0 bases and J gave up 4 bases; unmatched junction bases: 8. Here the CDR3 reads CATSRDTASGLYEQYF. For the CDR3, the DNA is TGTGCCACCAGCAGAGATACGGCTAGCGGGTTATACGAGCAGTACTTC.

Comments on this clonotype: At one end, the junction sequence differs from germline, possibly due to a read error. J is TRBJ2-3 and V is TRBV12-3 or TRBV12-4; D perhaps matches TRBD2 (6 bases). The CDR3 is 15 residues long. This chain's CDR3 is CASSFNGRRTDAQYF. The CDR3 nucleotides are TGTGCCAGCAGTTTCAACGGGAGAAGAACAGATGCGCAGTATTTT.

The chain carries TRBV27 and TRBJ2-1; no clear D. Germline V CDR1 and CDR2: MNHEY, SMNVEV (reference sequence). CDR3 length equals 15 residues. Trimming took off 7 bases at V and 2 bases at J, with 15 bases between the two ends. The CDR3 loop reads CASKVVQSAYNEQFF. The CDR3 DNA is TGTGCCAGCAAAGTGGTTCAATCGGCCTACAATGAGCAGTTCTTC.

The chain joins TRBV5-1 to TRBJ1-2, with a possible D match to TRBD1 (6 bases). The CDR3 has 13 residues. V dropped 6 bases and J dropped 5 bases, with 14 bases sitting between them. CDR1 is SGHRS, CDR2 YFSETQ, per germline. This chain's CDR3 is CASTSGGGYGYTF. CDR3 DNA: TGCGCCAGCACCAGCGGGGGCGGGTATGGCTACACCTTC.

For the CDR3, the DNA is TGTGCCAGCAGCTTTCGCCGGGACAGAAATTCACCCCTCCACTTT. The encoded protein is CASSFRRDRNSPLHF. J is TRBJ1-6 and V is TRBV11-2; 7 bases fit TRBD1. The J segment lost 7 bases and the V segment lost 3 bases, leaving 6 bases of the junction unmatched. The CDR3 consists of 15 residues. Germline CDR1 and CDR2: SGHAT and FQNNGV.

A note on this clonotype: Possible read error: a much larger clone is one base away. The chain combines TRBV27 with TRBJ2-4; perhaps D is TRBD1 or TRBD2 (5 bases each). The germline gives CDR1 MNHEY, CDR2 SMNVEV (reference sequence). Trimming took 5 bases from V and 13 from J, leaving 24 bases between them. The CDR3 runs to 15 residues. In nucleotides, the CDR3 is TGTGCCAGCAGTGGGGGTCCGGACTTAACCTACGGGCAGTACTTC. Translation: CASSGGPDLTYGQYF.

The V call is TRBV28, the J call TRBJ2-7; 9 nucleotides match TRBD1. The junction had 7 bases not matched to a gene; V was cut back by 4 bases and J by 3 bases. The germline V gene encodes CDR1 MDHEN and CDR2 SYDVKM. CDR3 length: 15 amino acids. The CDR3 is CASSYSRTGDYEQYF. In DNA, the CDR3 is TGTGCCAGCAGTTATTCGAGGACAGGGGACTACGAGCAGTACTTC.

The chain has TRBV20-1 and TRBJ2-7, with D tentatively TRBD1 or TRBD2 (5 bases each). V was pared by 6 bases and J by 0 bases, with 15 bases between. The CDR3 is made up of 14 amino acids. Per the germline V gene, CDR1 is DFQATT and CDR2 is SNEGSKA (reference sequence). The CDR3 spells CSANLGTGSYEQYF. The CDR3 nucleotides read TGCAGTGCCAACTTAGGGACCGGCTCCTACGAGCAGTACTTC.

About this clonotype itself: At one end, the junction sequence differs from germline, possibly due to a read error. The V gene is TRBV27, the J gene TRBJ2-7, with D unclear. From germline, CDR1 is MNHEY and CDR2 SMNVEV (reference sequence). This CDR3 is built from 12 residues. This chain's CDR3 is CAGSRSSYEQYF. As DNA, the CDR3 is TGTGCCGGCAGCAGGAGCTCCTACGAGCAGTACTTC.

This clonotype has a count of ten or more. V is TRBV20-1 and J is TRBJ2-7; 7 bases line up with TRBD2. V dropped 6 bases and J dropped 6; count of bases not matched to a gene: 17. Germline lookup yields CDR1 DFQATT and CDR2 SNEGSKA (reference sequence). The CDR3 loop spans 15 amino acids. The CDR3 reads CSAATTGYGGSEQYF. CDR3 in DNA: TGCAGTGCAGCGACTACAGGTTACGGCGGGAGCGAGCAGTACTTC.

This chain joins TRBV7-9 and TRBJ2-1; maybe TRBD2 (6 bases). From germline, CDR1 is SEHNR and CDR2 FQNEAQ (reference sequence). This CDR3 region has 13 residues. Trimming stripped 5 bases from V and 10 bases from J, with 15 bases between. Here the CDR3 reads CASSPPLRGEQFF. Here the CDR3 DNA reads TGTGCCAGCAGCCCGCCGCTTCGGGGGGAGCAGTTCTTC.

This sequence joins TRBV9 and TRBJ2-4; a possible D gene is TRBD2 (5 bases). Germline CDR1 and CDR2: SGDLS and YYNGEE. V gave up 3 bases and J gave up 3 bases, with 13 bases separating them. The CDR3 sequence is 15 residues long. The CDR3 nucleotides read TGTGCCAGCAGCGAGAGCGGTATGGGCAAAAACATTCAGTACTTC. Its translation: CASSESGMGKNIQYF.